The T cell receptor beta chain under discussion was sequenced for a study of blood T cell repertoires in COVID-19. Study-wide context: The study drew acute and convalescent COVID-19 samples from the United States, Italy and Spain. Sources were T cells, B-cell-depleted T cells, or PBMCs; the material itself was cDNA or gDNA.

This clone appeared once. Enrolment of Seattle patients took place during active infection, and they were followed longitudinally. Trimming took 8 bases from V and 8 from J, leaving 16 bases between them. CDR1 and CDR2 from the germline V gene are SGHDN and FVKESK. This CDR3 spans 14 amino acids. Original handling: It was from reference gene primer amplification that nucleated cell counts were estimated. Clones were sequenced by immunoSEQ multiplex PCR, and TCRdb holds only the in-frame ones, with some missing. The DNA gave D and trimming, while V, J and clone size come from that table. The data contain 150,000 to 200,000 clones, over 90% of them singletons.

The sequencing input was peripheral blood. This clonotype was obtained from a woman aged 55-69 years with COVID-19, enrolled during active disease. The chain joins TRBV14 to TRBJ1-6; D is undetermined. This CDR3 is CASRAMQLDSPLHF. In DNA, the CDR3 is TGTGCCAGCCGAGCGATGCAGTTGGATTCACCCCTCCACTTT.